A single TCR beta chain is shown here with its context. TCRdb's copy holds only in-frame clones and misses some; the assay was immunoSEQ multiplex PCR. Here the sample spans about 140,000 clones, 88% being singletons. The data were obtained in a study of control samples from healthy donors and cancer patients. The germline CDR1 and CDR2 sequences are SGHVS and FQNEAQ. Trimming left V 5 bases short and J 4 bases short, with 9 bases between. The CDR3 runs 13 residues. Sequences were obtained from blood. The V gene is TRBV7-8, the J gene TRBJ1-5; weak D call: TRBD1 (5 bases). The sequence derives from a man aged 18-30 years in good health. The CDR3 here is CASSEGRNQPQHF. CDR3 nucleotide sequence: TGTGCCAGCAGCGAGGGGAGGAATCAGCCCCAGCATTTT.